A selection of T cell receptor beta chains follows, all from one sample in a study of shared clonotypes between healthy human individuals. Profiling relied on immunoSEQ multiplex PCR, and the TCRdb table lists in-frame clones only, not all of them. The sample lists over 750,000 clones, 96% occurring once. What was sequenced was naive CD8+ T cells sorted from blood. These receptors were obtained from a man younger than 40 in good health. Each CDR3 is given with its conserved first and last residue. A D gene is named only where the DNA matches it firmly. Clone size is not always given. Where it is, it says once, few, many or a class for expanded clones.

>TRBV29-1|TRBD2|TRBJ2-1|NA
CSAESSSGRVSEQFF
TGCAGCGCCGAATCATCTAGCGGGAGGGTGAGTGAGCAGTTCTTC
>TRBV9|NA|TRBJ1-4|NA
CASSRTGGLATNEKLFF
TGTGCCAGCAGCAGGACGGGCGGCCTTGCAACTAATGAAAAACTGTTTTTT
>TRBV14|TRBD1|TRBJ1-3|NA
CASSAAGQGVINTIYF
TGTGCCAGCAGCGCCGCGGGACAGGGAGTCATTAACACCATATATTTT
>TRBV29-1|NA|TRBJ2-3|NA
CSVEKYTDTQYF
TGCAGCGTTGAAAAGTATACAGATACGCAGTATTTT
>TRBV11-3|TRBD2|TRBJ2-1|NA
CASSLRTSGYNEQFF
TGTGCCAGCAGCCTCAGGACTAGCGGTTACAATGAGCAGTTCTTC
>TRBV7-2|NA|TRBJ2-7|NA
CASSLRTIEQYF
TGTGCCAGCAGCCTACGGACTATCGAGCAGTACTTC
>TRBV29-1|NA|TRBJ2-5|once
CSTSTGIQETQYF
TGCAGCACCTCCACGGGGATACAAGAGACCCAGTACTTC
>TRBV29-1|NA|TRBJ1-5|few
CSVARDTNQPQHF
TGCAGCGTTGCCAGAGACACCAATCAGCCCCAGCATTTT
>TRBV7-6|TRBD2|TRBJ2-1|once
CASSLYRSGNEFNEQFF
TGTGCCAGCAGCTTATATAGGAGCGGGAACGAGTTCAATGAGCAGTTCTTC
>TRBV29-1|NA|TRBJ1-1|NA
CSVEAENTEAFF
TGCAGCGTTGAAGCAGAAAACACTGAAGCTTTCTTT
>TRBV6-5|NA|TRBJ2-5|NA
CASSYSGGRSEGTQYF
TGTGCCAGCAGTTACTCGGGGGGCCGGAGCGAGGGGACCCAGTACTTC
>TRBV11-2|TRBD2|TRBJ2-5|once
CASSKTAGDQETQYF
TGTGCCAGCAGCAAAACAGCGGGAGATCAGGAGACCCAGTACTTC
>TRBV6-6|NA|TRBJ2-2|NA
CASSPRTNTGELFF
TGTGCCAGCAGTCCCAGGACCAACACCGGGGAGCTGTTTTTT
>TRBV6-6|NA|TRBJ2-1|NA
CASSSDDNPSYNEQFF
TGTGCCAGCAGTTCAGACGACAACCCCTCCTACAATGAGCAGTTCTTC
>TRBV7-8|NA|TRBJ2-7|NA
CASSQPAHSYEQYF
TGTGCCAGCAGCCAGCCGGCCCACTCTTACGAGCAGTACTTC
>TRBV6-4|TRBD2|TRBJ2-2|NA
CATRGGNTGELFF
TGTGCCACTCGGGGGGGAAACACCGGGGAGCTGTTTTTT
>TRBV7-9|NA|TRBJ2-5|NA
CASTSRAEGETQYF
TGTGCCAGCACCTCCAGAGCGGAGGGGGAGACCCAGTACTTC
>TRBV5-1|TRBD1|TRBJ1-1|NA
CASSLRDSYIGAFF
TGCGCCAGCAGCCTACGGGACAGTTACATTGGGGCTTTCTTT
>TRBV7-6|NA|TRBJ1-1|NA
CASSSGERGNTEAFF
TGTGCCAGCAGCTCCGGCGAAAGAGGGAACACTGAAGCTTTCTTT
>TRBV6-5|NA|TRBJ2-7|NA
CASSYSGSMNLYEQYF
TGTGCCAGCAGTTACTCGGGCTCTATGAACTTATACGAGCAGTACTTC
>TRBV27|NA|TRBJ2-3|NA
CASSLTESTDTQYF
TGTGCCAGCAGCCTAACGGAATCCACAGATACGCAGTATTTT
>TRBV4-1|TRBD2|TRBJ2-7|NA
CASSQAGLAGRLGYEQYF
TGCGCCAGCAGCCAAGCCGGACTAGCGGGCCGGCTCGGCTACGAGCAGTACTTC
>TRBV5-1|NA|TRBJ2-1|NA
CASSLAEGVEQFF
TGCGCCAGCAGCTTGGCCGAGGGGGTAGAGCAGTTCTTC
>TRBV9|NA|TRBJ2-2|NA
CASSDGQILPGTGELFF
TGTGCCAGCAGCGATGGACAAATACTCCCTGGCACCGGGGAGCTGTTTTTT
>TRBV5-4|TRBD2|TRBJ2-2|NA
CASSLTGGSPTGELFF
TGTGCCAGCAGCTTGACCGGCGGGAGTCCCACCGGGGAGCTGTTTTTT
>TRBV28|NA|TRBJ1-3|NA
CASSFVVDSGNTIYF
TGTGCCAGCAGCTTTGTGGTTGACTCTGGAAACACCATATATTTT
>TRBV18|TRBD2|TRBJ2-3|NA
CASSPGLASTDTQYF
TGTGCCAGCTCACCTGGACTAGCGAGCACAGATACGCAGTATTTT
>TRBV7-9|TRBD2|TRBJ2-7|NA
CASSLGGLAGPTYEQYF
TGTGCCAGCAGCTTAGGGGGACTAGCGGGACCAACCTACGAGCAGTACTTC
>TRBV29-1|NA|TRBJ1-1|NA
CSVEDAVNTEAFF
TGCAGCGTTGAAGATGCGGTGAACACTGAAGCTTTCTTT
>TRBV29-1|NA|TRBJ2-1|NA
CSDSGAWGEQFF
TGCAGCGACTCCGGGGCCTGGGGTGAGCAGTTCTTC
>TRBV10-3|NA|TRBJ2-7|NA
CAISEFDNYEQYF
TGTGCCATCAGTGAGTTTGACAACTACGAGCAGTACTTC
>TRBV28|NA|TRBJ1-2|NA
CASTRRVFEGYTF
TGTGCCAGCACGAGAAGGGTTTTCGAAGGCTACACCTTC
>TRBV28|TRBD2|TRBJ2-1|NA
CASSYGLAGRENEQFF
TGTGCCAGCAGTTACGGACTAGCGGGGCGTGAAAATGAGCAGTTCTTC
>TRBV7-6|NA|TRBJ2-3|NA
CASSLVIGSTDTQYF
TGTGCCAGCAGCTTAGTAATAGGGTCCACAGATACGCAGTATTTT
>TRBV7-9|NA|TRBJ2-2|NA
CASSPSLGAGGELFF
TGTGCCAGCAGCCCCTCGCTGGGGGCGGGCGGGGAGCTGTTTTTT
>TRBV30|NA|TRBJ1-2|NA
CAWSVANYRVDF
TGTGCCTGGAGTGTGGCCAATTACAGGGTCGATTTC
>TRBV7-2|NA|TRBJ2-1|NA
CASSLVVPSNEQFF
TGTGCCAGCAGCTTAGTAGTTCCTTCCAATGAGCAGTTCTTC
>TRBV5-1|TRBD2|TRBJ2-1|NA
CASKEASGSDEQFF
TGCGCCAGCAAGGAGGCTAGCGGGAGCGATGAGCAGTTCTTC
>TRBV28|NA|TRBJ1-5|NA
CASSLAGDSNQPQHF
TGTGCCAGCAGTTTAGCCGGGGATAGCAATCAGCCCCAGCATTTT
>TRBV19|TRBD1|TRBJ1-1|NA
CASSVGQGMVVGNEAFF
TGTGCCAGTAGTGTTGGACAGGGGATGGTGGTGGGGAATGAAGCTTTCTTT
>TRBV27|NA|TRBJ2-2|NA
CASSLTGLTGELFF
TGTGCCAGCAGTTTAACAGGGTTGACCGGGGAGCTGTTTTTT
>TRBV10-1|NA|TRBJ2-1|NA
CTRVTGPNEQFF
TGCACACGAGTCACAGGACCCAATGAGCAGTTCTTC
>TRBV27|NA|TRBJ1-1|NA
CASSVDWGNTEAFF
TGTGCCAGCAGTGTGGACTGGGGAAACACTGAAGCTTTCTTT
>TRBV9|TRBD2|TRBJ2-1|NA
CASSARLAGGPSYNEQFF
TGTGCCAGCAGCGCCAGACTAGCGGGAGGCCCCTCCTACAATGAGCAGTTCTTC
>TRBV7-6|NA|TRBJ1-1|NA
CASSHETLTEAFF
TGTGCCAGCAGCCACGAGACCCTCACTGAAGCTTTCTTT
>TRBV7-8|NA|TRBJ2-7|NA
CASSLEPPSGLTYEQYF
TGTGCCAGCAGCTTAGAACCCCCCAGCGGGCTCACCTACGAGCAGTACTTC
>TRBV28|NA|TRBJ2-2|NA
CASSFAGGGTGELFF
TGTGCCAGCAGTTTTGCAGGGGGAGGTACCGGGGAGCTGTTTTTT
>TRBV7-3|TRBD2|TRBJ2-1|NA
CASSLISGRYNEQFF
TGTGCCAGCAGCCTAATTAGCGGGAGGTACAATGAGCAGTTCTTC
>TRBV28|NA|TRBJ2-1|NA
CASSKGLRYNEQFF
TGTGCCAGCAGTAAGGGTTTAAGGTACAATGAGCAGTTCTTC